These T cell receptor beta chains were read from a single sample in a study of blood T cell repertoires in COVID-19. This table comes from immunoSEQ multiplex PCR, and its TCRdb copy is limited to in-frame clones, with some not included. The repertoire consists of 200,000 to 250,000 clones, with about four fifths occurring once and the leading ten covering 4.8%. Sequencing was done on a sample of PBMCs or T cells enriched from blood (not recorded which). The receptors here all came from a woman aged 45-60 years who had been exposed to COVID-19. Both conserved end residues are part of each CDR3. Fields, in order: clone size, J gene, V gene, D gene, CDR3 protein, CDR3 DNA. D genes are given only for firm matches. Rows give clone size only sometimes, using once, few, many, or a class for an expanded clone.

size: NA
J: TRBJ2-7
V: TRBV10-2
D: TRBD1
CDR3: CASTGQGEQYF
DNA: TGCGCCAGCACCGGACAGGGCGAGCAGTACTTC

size: NA
J: TRBJ1-2
V: TRBV2
D: NA
CDR3: CASSENQGSHGYTF
DNA: TGTGCCAGCAGTGAAAATCAGGGTTCCCACGGCTACACCTTC

size: NA
J: TRBJ1-4
V: TRBV19
D: NA
CDR3: CASTTQANEKLFF
DNA: TGTGCCAGTACCACACAGGCTAATGAAAAACTGTTTTTT

size: NA
J: TRBJ2-7
V: TRBV6-5
D: NA
CDR3: CASSYTGTTYEQYF
DNA: TGTGCCAGCTCGTATACAGGGACCACCTACGAGCAGTACTTC

size: NA
J: TRBJ2-5
V: TRBV7-9
D: NA
CDR3: CASSLHFRGQETQYF
DNA: TGTGCCAGCAGTCTCCATTTTCGGGGCCAAGAGACCCAGTACTTC

size: NA
J: TRBJ2-3
V: TRBV30
D: TRBD2
CDR3: CAWASGVTDTQYF
DNA: TGTGCCTGGGCTAGCGGGGTCACAGATACGCAGTATTTT

size: NA
J: TRBJ1-4
V: TRBV19
D: NA
CDR3: CATRGIRLREKLFF
DNA: TGTGCCACCCGGGGGATCAGGCTAAGGGAAAAACTGTTTTTT

size: NA
J: TRBJ1-2
V: TRBV29-1
D: TRBD1
CDR3: CSVDRAGQGDYGYTF
DNA: TGCAGCGTTGATCGGGCCGGACAGGGTGACTATGGCTACACCTTC

size: NA
J: TRBJ2-7
V: TRBV19
D: NA
CDR3: CASSIYAGDYEQYF
DNA: TGTGCCAGTAGTATTTATGCAGGCGACTACGAGCAGTACTTC

size: NA
J: TRBJ1-5
V: TRBV19
D: NA
CDR3: CASSMFARVGQPQHF
DNA: TGTGCCAGTAGTATGTTTGCCAGGGTGGGTCAGCCCCAGCATTTT

size: NA
J: TRBJ2-5
V: TRBV6-5
D: TRBD1
CDR3: CASSLTGQKRSETQYF
DNA: TGTGCCAGCAGTTTGACGGGACAGAAGAGGAGCGAGACCCAGTACTTC

size: NA
J: TRBJ2-1
V: TRBV29-1
D: NA
CDR3: CSVDVGGAWNEQFF
DNA: TGCAGCGTTGACGTGGGGGGGGCTTGGAATGAGCAGTTCTTC

size: NA
J: TRBJ2-5
V: TRBV7-2
D: TRBD2
CDR3: CASSEQGLAGETQYF
DNA: TGTGCCAGCAGCGAGCAGGGACTAGCGGGAGAGACCCAGTACTTC

size: NA
J: TRBJ2-1
V: TRBV19
D: TRBD2
CDR3: CASRGGGENEQFF
DNA: TGTGCCAGTAGGGGCGGGGGTGAGAATGAGCAGTTCTTC

size: NA
J: TRBJ1-2
V: TRBV7-9
D: TRBD1
CDR3: CASSVGDRGFNYGYTF
DNA: TGTGCCAGCAGCGTGGGGGACAGGGGATTTAACTATGGCTACACCTTC

size: once
J: TRBJ1-2
V: TRBV12-5
D: TRBD1
CDR3: CASGSQGTVYGYTF
DNA: TGTGCTAGTGGTTCCCAAGGGACAGTCTATGGCTACACCTTC

size: NA
J: TRBJ1-2
V: TRBV7-8
D: NA
CDR3: CASSLGTGTVDYGYTF
DNA: TGTGCCAGCAGCTTAGGTACAGGGACGGTAGACTATGGCTACACCTTC

size: many
J: TRBJ2-3
V: TRBV27
D: TRBD2
CDR3: CASRTSGDNTQYF
DNA: TGTGCCAGCAGGACTAGCGGGGATAATACGCAGTATTTT

size: NA
J: TRBJ1-1
V: TRBV6-5
D: TRBD1
CDR3: CASRPLGQGNTEAFF
DNA: TGTGCCAGCAGGCCCTTGGGACAGGGGAACACTGAAGCTTTCTTT

size: NA
J: TRBJ1-2
V: TRBV9
D: NA
CDR3: CASSTGGWSGYTF
DNA: TGTGCCAGCAGCACCGGGGGATGGTCTGGCTACACCTTC

size: NA
J: TRBJ2-1
V: TRBV10-3
D: NA
CDR3: CAIRATPSSYNEQFF
DNA: TGTGCCATCAGAGCGACCCCCAGCTCCTACAATGAGCAGTTCTTC

size: NA
J: TRBJ2-5
V: TRBV18
D: NA
CDR3: CASSQGQETQYF
DNA: TGTGCCAGCTCACAGGGGCAAGAGACCCAGTACTTC

size: NA
J: TRBJ1-3
V: TRBV6-5
D: NA
CDR3: CASKTTGFPGNTIYF
DNA: TGTGCCAGCAAGACAACTGGATTCCCTGGAAACACCATATATTTT

size: NA
J: TRBJ1-1
V: TRBV21-1
D: NA
CDR3: CASSTYRGGRTEAFF
DNA: TGTGCCAGCAGCACTTACAGGGGGGGGCGGACTGAAGCTTTCTTT

size: few
J: TRBJ1-4
V: TRBV18
D: NA
CDR3: CASSPGGAANEKLFF
DNA: TGTGCCAGCTCACCCGGGGGGGCGGCTAATGAAAAACTGTTTTTT

size: NA
J: TRBJ1-3
V: TRBV4-1
D: NA
CDR3: CASSQGRGGESGNTIYF
DNA: TGCGCCAGCAGCCAAGGGCGTGGGGGGGAGTCTGGAAACACCATATATTTT

size: NA
J: TRBJ1-1
V: TRBV2
D: NA
CDR3: CASSPTVNTEAFF
DNA: TGTGCCAGCAGCCCGACAGTGAACACTGAAGCTTTCTTT

size: NA
J: TRBJ1-5
V: TRBV2
D: NA
CDR3: CASRGQMGNQPQHF
DNA: TGTGCCAGCAGGGGGCAGATGGGCAATCAGCCCCAGCATTTT

size: NA
J: TRBJ2-2
V: TRBV4-1
D: TRBD2
CDR3: CASSHLNLGLAAAGELFF
DNA: TGCGCCAGCAGCCACCTGAACTTGGGACTAGCGGCGGCCGGGGAGCTGTTTTTT

size: NA
J: TRBJ1-2
V: TRBV12-3/TRBV12-4
D: NA
CDR3: CASRVGYGYTF
DNA: TGTGCCAGCCGGGTAGGCTATGGCTACACCTTC

size: NA
J: TRBJ1-1
V: TRBV6-2/TRBV6-3
D: NA
CDR3: CASSYRVLTEAFF
DNA: TGTGCCAGCAGTTACCGTGTCCTCACTGAAGCTTTCTTT

size: NA
J: TRBJ1-6
V: TRBV12-5
D: TRBD1
CDR3: CASGLAMTGGRNSPLHF
DNA: TGTGCTAGTGGTTTGGCAATGACAGGGGGCAGAAATTCACCCCTCCACTTT

size: NA
J: TRBJ2-2
V: TRBV11-2
D: TRBD1
CDR3: CASSVGQGITGELFF
DNA: TGTGCCAGCAGCGTGGGACAGGGAATAACCGGGGAGCTGTTTTTT

size: NA
J: TRBJ2-5
V: TRBV11-2
D: TRBD2
CDR3: CASSLVRGDQETQYF
DNA: TGTGCCAGCAGCTTAGTTCGGGGGGACCAAGAGACCCAGTACTTC

size: NA
J: TRBJ2-5
V: TRBV19
D: TRBD2
CDR3: CASSRNSGGPQETQYF
DNA: TGTGCCAGTAGCCGTAACAGCGGGGGGCCCCAAGAGACCCAGTACTTC

size: NA
J: TRBJ1-3
V: TRBV29-1
D: NA
CDR3: CSVQDGSSGNTIYF
DNA: TGCAGCGTTCAGGACGGGAGCTCTGGAAACACCATATATTTT

size: NA
J: TRBJ1-6
V: TRBV3-1/TRBV3-2
D: TRBD1
CDR3: CASSQRSGTANSPLHF
DNA: TGTGCCAGCAGCCAACGGTCCGGGACAGCGAATTCACCCCTCCACTTT

size: NA
J: TRBJ2-3
V: TRBV7-2
D: TRBD2
CDR3: CASSLRRGGYDTQYF
DNA: TGTGCCAGCAGCTTAAGGCGCGGGGGGTATGATACGCAGTATTTT

size: NA
J: TRBJ2-5
V: TRBV28
D: TRBD2
CDR3: CASSLGGGGAETQYF
DNA: TGTGCCAGCAGTTTAGGCGGGGGGGGTGCAGAGACCCAGTACTTC

size: NA
J: TRBJ1-1
V: TRBV19
D: TRBD1
CDR3: CASSIAAGGPEAFF
DNA: TGTGCCAGTAGTATAGCCGCAGGGGGACCTGAAGCTTTCTTT

size: NA
J: TRBJ1-1
V: TRBV12-3/TRBV12-4
D: NA
CDR3: CASSFGRGAFF
DNA: TGTGCCAGCAGTTTCGGGAGAGGGGCTTTCTTT

size: NA
J: TRBJ1-5
V: TRBV5-8
D: TRBD1
CDR3: CASSLRTGNQPQHF
DNA: TGTGCCAGCAGCTTGCGGACAGGGAATCAGCCCCAGCATTTT

size: once
J: TRBJ2-1
V: TRBV7-8
D: TRBD2
CDR3: CASRPDGLLAGERYNEQFF
DNA: TGTGCCAGCAGGCCTGACGGACTACTAGCGGGGGAGCGATACAATGAGCAGTTCTTC

size: NA
J: TRBJ2-2
V: TRBV11-3
D: NA
CDR3: CASSPGPTGELFF
DNA: TGTGCCAGCAGCCCAGGCCCTACCGGGGAGCTGTTTTTT

size: once
J: TRBJ1-2
V: TRBV7-9
D: NA
CDR3: CASSLRQPSEGYTF
DNA: TGTGCCAGCAGCTTACGACAGCCCAGCGAGGGCTACACCTTC

size: NA
J: TRBJ1-1
V: TRBV19
D: NA
CDR3: CASSIDRDTEAFF
DNA: TGTGCCAGTAGTATAGATCGGGACACTGAAGCTTTCTTT

size: NA
J: TRBJ1-4
V: TRBV28
D: TRBD1
CDR3: CASEGQGGSANEKLFF
DNA: TGTGCCAGCGAGGGACAGGGGGGCTCGGCTAATGAAAAACTGTTTTTT

size: NA
J: TRBJ1-2
V: TRBV6-2/TRBV6-3
D: NA
CDR3: CASSYSVRAGYTF
DNA: TGTGCCAGCAGTTACAGTGTGAGGGCCGGCTACACCTTC

size: NA
J: TRBJ2-2
V: TRBV12-5
D: NA
CDR3: CASGFEEGSTGELFF
DNA: TGTGCTAGTGGTTTCGAGGAGGGGAGCACCGGGGAGCTGTTTTTT

size: NA
J: TRBJ2-5
V: TRBV7-2
D: TRBD2
CDR3: CASTLGQRGGREIQYF
DNA: TGTGCCAGCACCCTAGGTCAGCGGGGGGGCCGGGAGATCCAGTACTTC